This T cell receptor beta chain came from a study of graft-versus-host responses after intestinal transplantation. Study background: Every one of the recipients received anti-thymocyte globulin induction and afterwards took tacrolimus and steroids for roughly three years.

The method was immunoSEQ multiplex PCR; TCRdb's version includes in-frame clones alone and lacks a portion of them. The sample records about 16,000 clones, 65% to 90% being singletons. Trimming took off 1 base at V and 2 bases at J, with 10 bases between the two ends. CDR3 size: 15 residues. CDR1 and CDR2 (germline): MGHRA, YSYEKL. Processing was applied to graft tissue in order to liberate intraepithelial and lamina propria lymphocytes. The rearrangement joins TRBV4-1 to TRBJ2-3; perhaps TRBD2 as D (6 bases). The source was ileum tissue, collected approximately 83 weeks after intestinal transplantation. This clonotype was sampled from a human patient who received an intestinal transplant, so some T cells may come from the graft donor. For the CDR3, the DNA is TGCGCCAGCAGCCAAGTGGCTAGCGCCACAGATACGCAGTATTTT. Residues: CASSQVASATDTQYF.